Listed here are 27 T cell receptor beta chains from one sample, sequenced in a study of T cell repertoires in cytomegalovirus infection. What these receptors recognize is not known. TCRdb reanalysed the reads using MiXCR and keeps one entry per CDR3 protein. The sample has about 68,000 distinct CDR3 sequences; approximately 22% are singletons. Specimen: PBMCs, sequenced either directly or after in vitro stimulation (not recorded which). Every receptor here comes from a human donor in good health (CMV status not recorded). Some clones in this sample may be carry-over from other donors' samples.

The sample holds a few counts of this clonotype. The chain combines TRBV27 with TRBJ2-2; maybe TRBD2 (7 bases). The CDR3 contains 16 residues. The V end was cut by 4 bases, the J end by 4 bases, with 16 bases between. Per the germline V gene, CDR1 is MNHEY and CDR2 is SMNVEV (reference sequence). The CDR3 DNA follows: TGTGCCAGCAGTTCGGGGGCGGGAGTGGCCACCGGGGAGCTGTTTTTT. It is translated as CASSSGAGVATGELFF.

V gene TRBV19 combines with J gene TRBJ1-1; D not certain. CDR3 length: 14 amino acids. Germline CDR1 and CDR2: LNHDA and SQIVND (reference sequence). V was trimmed by 7 bases and J by 10 bases, leaving 22 bases between them. The CDR3 region has the DNA TGTGCCAGTACAACCCACAGCCCTTCGAAGGGAGCTTTCTTT. It specifies CASTTHSPSKGAFF. The variable domain in full, completed from reference TRBV19 and TRBJ1-1, reads DGGITQSPKYLFRKEGQNVTLSCEQNLNHDAMYWYRQDPGQGLRLIYYSQIVNDFQKGDIAEGYSVSREKKESFPLTVTSAQKNPTAFYLCASTTHSPSKGAFFGQGTRLTVV.

The rearrangement uses TRBV19 and TRBJ2-1, with TRBD1 matching over 12 bases. There are 14 residues in the CDR3. The germline gives CDR1 LNHDA, CDR2 SQIVND (reference sequence). The V segment lost 8 bases and the J segment 5 bases; nucleotides outside the gene matches: 4. CDR3 nucleotide sequence: TGTGCCAGTGCCGGGACAGGGGGCCACAATGAGCAGTTCTTC. As protein: CASAGTGGHNEQFF.

By share, this clonotype ranks as medium-sized. This chain joins TRBV7-2 and TRBJ2-1, with 7 positions matching TRBD2. Losses at the gene ends were 5 bases for V and 3 bases for J; bases not matched to a gene: 13. CDR1 and CDR2 from the germline V gene are SGHTA and FQGNSA. The CDR3 consists of 17 residues. CDR3 protein: CASSPRAGLEGYNEQFF. CDR3 DNA sequence: TGTGCCAGCAGCCCGAGGGCCGGACTAGAGGGCTACAATGAGCAGTTCTTC.

This clonotype was detected only a few times. This chain connects TRBV7-8 to TRBJ1-5; perhaps TRBD1 as D (5 bases). Germline-derived CDR1 and CDR2 are SGHVS and FQNEAQ. The V end was cut by 3 bases, the J end by 4 bases, with 16 bases between. The CDR3 runs 16 residues. The CDR3, as DNA: TGTGCCAGCAGCTTGGCAGGGTTCGGGAATAATCAGCCCCAGCATTTT. It encodes CASSLAGFGNNQPQHF.

The table lists this clonotype with a few counts. The chain is built from TRBV19 and TRBJ1-6; possible D gene TRBD1, 6 bases. V shed 2 bases and J shed 5 bases, with 22 bases lying between them. In germline, CDR1 is LNHDA, CDR2 SQIVND (reference sequence). The CDR3 is 19 amino acids. The CDR3 protein is CASSITHSGARRDNSPLHF. The CDR3 bases are TGTGCCAGTAGTATAACCCACTCAGGGGCCCGCCGGGATAATTCACCCCTCCACTTT.

The rearrangement joins TRBV12-3 or TRBV12-4 to TRBJ2-7, with TRBD1 matching over 8 bases. The CDR3 covers 17 residues. V was clipped by 4 bases and J by 2 bases; unmatched bases: 13. The CDR3: CASSSINGTGEPYEQYV. CDR3 DNA: TGTGCCAGCAGTTCTATTAACGGGACAGGTGAACCCTACGAGCAGTACGTC.

The J gene is TRBJ2-7, the V gene TRBV7-4, with 7 bases identical to TRBD1. Trimming at V came to 4 bases and at J to 5 bases, leaving 11 bases not matched to a gene. Germline loops: CDR1 SGHVT, CDR2 SQSDAQ. This CDR3 has 15 amino acids. The CDR3, as DNA: TGTGCCAGCAGCTCCCGACAGGGAAGGCGGGACGAGCAGTACTTC. Its protein product is CASSSRQGRRDEQYF.

Of note for this clonotype: A read error is possible here, since a much larger clone lies one base away. The rearrangement links TRBV7-2 to TRBJ1-2; a weak D match, TRBD1 (6 bases). The CDR3 extends over 15 amino acids. The germline V gene has CDR1 SGHTA and CDR2 FQGNSA. Trimming shortened V by 5 bases and J by 4 bases, and 17 bases separated the two germline ends. CDR3 nucleotides: TGTGCCAGCAGCCTGGGGGCAGGTAGCGCCTATGGCTACACCTTC. Translation gives CASSLGAGSAYGYTF.

This clonotype was seen ten or more times. The chain links TRBV7-8 to TRBJ1-1; TRBD1 agrees at 7 bases. The length of the CDR3 is 14 residues. V lost 2 bases, J lost 4 bases, and 4 bases stayed unmatched. Germline assignment: CDR1 SGHVS and CDR2 FQNEAQ. The CDR3 reads CASSLRTGPTEAFF. Written as DNA, the CDR3 is TGTGCCAGCAGCTTAAGGACAGGCCCCACTGAAGCTTTCTTT.

This clonotype was recorded at least ten times. This chain joins TRBV7-3 and TRBJ2-2, with D uncertain. This CDR3 comprises 13 residues. Trimming took 4 bases from V and 6 from J, leaving 9 bases between them. Germline-derived CDR1 and CDR2 are SGHTA and FQGTGA. CDR3 nucleotides: TGTGCCAGCAGCTCCAATTATGCCGGGGAGCTGTTTTTT. It encodes CASSSNYAGELFF. The complete variable domain, with remaining parts taken from reference TRBV7-3 and TRBJ2-2, reads GAGVSQTPSNKVTEKGKYVELRCDPISGHTALYWYRQSLGQGPEFLIYFQGTGAADDSGLPNDRFFAVRPEGSVSTLKIQRTERGDSAVYLCASSSNYAGELFFGEGSRLTVL.

The rearrangement joins TRBV12-3 or TRBV12-4 to TRBJ1-2, with a tentative D call TRBD1 (5 bases). Trimming left V 8 bases short and J 4 bases short, with 11 bases between. The CDR3 consists of 12 residues. Here the CDR3 reads CASSGGGYGYTF. CDR3 bases: TGTGCCAGCTCTGGCGGGGGCTATGGCTACACCTTC.

This chain links TRBV12-3 or TRBV12-4 with TRBJ2-1; 9 bases map to TRBD2. V was clipped by 6 bases and J by 4 bases; unmatched bases: 7. This CDR3 is 15 amino acids long. The CDR3 region has the DNA TGTGCCAGCAGATTGACTAGCGGAAATTACAATGAGCAGTTCTTC. Translating it yields CASRLTSGNYNEQFF.

The J gene is TRBJ2-7, the V gene TRBV5-6; 8 nucleotides match TRBD1. Germline V gene data show CDR1 as SGHDT and CDR2 as YYEEEE. This CDR3 has 14 amino acids. Trimming removed 4 bases from V and 3 bases from J; junction bases left unmatched: 6. Written as DNA, the CDR3 is TGTGCCAGCAGCCGACAGGGGAACCGCTACGAGCAGTACGTC. Amino acids: CASSRQGNRYEQYV.

This rearrangement joins TRBV2 to TRBJ2-7; 9 positions agree with TRBD2. The junction had 6 bases not matched to a gene; V was cut back by 5 bases and J by 7 bases. The CDR3 is made up of 13 amino acids. Germline CDR1 reads SNHLY; CDR2 reads FYNNEI. CDR3 bases: TGTGCCAGCAGTTGGACTAGCGCGGGGGAGCAGTACTTC. Its translation: CASSWTSAGEQYF.

The table lists this clonotype with many counts. V is TRBV7-2 and J is TRBJ2-3; no clear D gene. Germline V CDR1 and CDR2: SGHTA, FQGNSA. The CDR3 is 14 residues long. Trimming shortened V by 5 bases and J by 3 bases, and 12 bases separated the two germline ends. Here the CDR3 DNA reads TGTGCCAGCAGCCCCCGGGTTTTGACAGATACGCAGTATTTT. Translating it yields CASSPRVLTDTQYF.

The chain carries TRBV5-1 and TRBJ2-1, with 13 bases aligning to TRBD2. Per the germline V gene, CDR1 is SGHRS and CDR2 is YFSETQ. With V trimmed by 4 bases and J by 7 bases, 5 bases remained unmatched. This CDR3 comprises 15 residues. The CDR3 loop reads CASSPGTSGENEQFF. CDR3 in DNA: TGCGCCAGCAGCCCGGGGACTAGCGGGGAGAATGAGCAGTTCTTC.

This clonotype was counted at least ten times. CDR3 DNA: TGTGCCAGCAGCTTGATAGCTTCAACGAACACCGGGGAGCTGTTTTTT. It is translated as CASSLIASTNTGELFF. The chain employs TRBV7-2 and TRBJ2-2; no clear D. Germline V CDR1 and CDR2: SGHTA, FQGNSA. The CDR3 has 16 amino acids. V shed 3 bases and J shed 0 bases, with 11 bases lying between them.

J is TRBJ2-7 and V is TRBV28, with D maybe TRBD1 (6 bases). V shed 8 bases and J shed 3 bases, with 11 bases lying between them. The CDR3 sequence is 12 residues long. The germline V gene encodes CDR1 MDHEN and CDR2 SYDVKM. The CDR3 coding sequence is TGTGCCAGCTGCCGGGACAACTACGAGCAGTACGTC. This codes for CASCRDNYEQYV.

This clonotype was seen repeatedly, ten times or more. The V gene is TRBV7-2, the J gene TRBJ1-2; 7 bases align to TRBD1. V lost 5 bases and J lost 7; bases outside the gene matches: 13. CDR1 and CDR2 from the germline V gene are SGHTA and FQGNSA. This CDR3 region has 15 residues. This CDR3 reads CASSPRQGSFSGYTF. In DNA form, the CDR3 reads TGTGCCAGCAGCCCCCGACAGGGATCCTTCTCTGGCTACACCTTC.

This clonotype was counted a few times. V and J are TRBV6-2 or TRBV6-3 and TRBJ1-5; 8 bases are a match to TRBD1. The germline CDR1 and CDR2 sequences are MNHEY and SVGEGT. There are 14 residues in the CDR3. With V trimmed by 6 bases and J by 3 bases, 4 bases remained unmatched. The CDR3 sequence: CASRRTGNNQPQHF. For the CDR3, the DNA is TGTGCCAGCAGGCGGACAGGGAACAATCAGCCCCAGCATTTT.

This clonotype was observed a handful of times. The chain employs TRBV6-2 or TRBV6-3 and TRBJ2-7; 12 bases fit TRBD2. The germline gives CDR1 MNHEY, CDR2 SVGEGT. V lost 5 bases and J lost 6; bases outside the gene matches: 5. The CDR3 is made up of 14 amino acids. In nucleotides, the CDR3 is TGTGCCAGCAGTACTCGGACTAGCGGGACCGAGCAGTACGTC. It codes for CASSTRTSGTEQYV.

This clonotype was counted between two and nine times. This chain joins TRBV4-1 and TRBJ2-1, with 8 nucleotides matching TRBD1. CDR3 length: 16 amino acids. The V gene's germline CDR1 is MGHRA and CDR2 YSYEKL. The junction had 9 bases not matched to a gene; V was cut back by 0 bases and J by 8 bases. The DNA for the CDR3 is TGCGCCAGCAGCCAAGATGGACAGGGCTTAAGGGATGAGCAGTTCTTC. This codes for CASSQDGQGLRDEQFF.

This clonotype has just a few counts. CDR3 in DNA: TGTGCCAGTAGTACCGGATCCGACTCTGGAAACACCATATATTTT. Residues: CASSTGSDSGNTIYF. V usage is TRBV19 and J usage is TRBJ1-3; D is unresolved. CDR3 length: 15 residues. The V and J ends lost 4 bases and 0 bases respectively, with 10 bases between them. Germline-derived CDR1 and CDR2 are LNHDA and SQIVND (reference sequence). The full variable domain, with the rest looked up from reference TRBV19 and TRBJ1-3, is DGGITQSPKYLFRKEGQNVTLSCEQNLNHDAMYWYRQDPGQGLRLIYYSQIVNDFQKGDIAEGYSVSREKKESFPLTVTSAQKNPTAFYLCASSTGSDSGNTIYFGEGSWLTVV.

This clonotype was detected ten times or more. The V and J genes are TRBV7-2 and TRBJ2-3; 7 nucleotides match TRBD1. The CDR3 is made up of 18 amino acids. Per the germline V gene, CDR1 is SGHTA and CDR2 is FQGNSA. Losses at the gene ends were 5 bases for V and 3 bases for J; bases not matched to a gene: 17. The CDR3 here is CASSRIVGTALRTDTQYF. CDR3 nucleotides: TGTGCCAGCAGCCGTATTGTTGGGACAGCCCTACGAACAGATACGCAGTATTTT.

This clonotype has ten or more counts. The chain has TRBV7-2 and TRBJ2-1, with 8 nucleotides matching TRBD2. This CDR3 spans 16 amino acids. Unmatched junction bases numbered 11, after V lost 1 base and J lost 9 bases. Germline V gives CDR1 SGHTA, CDR2 FQGNSA. In DNA, the CDR3 is TGTGCCAGCAGCTTAGTGCCGGGAGGGCCTTTCTCTGAGCAGTTCTTC. The encoded protein is CASSLVPGGPFSEQFF.

The V gene is TRBV7-2, the J gene TRBJ2-2; 10 nucleotides line up with TRBD2. The germline gives CDR1 SGHTA, CDR2 FQGNSA. The CDR3 sequence is 15 residues long. V shed 5 bases, J shed 3 bases, and the junction held 3 bases outside the gene matches. CDR3 in amino acids: CASSQSGGDTGELFF. The CDR3 nucleotides are TGTGCCAGCAGCCAAAGCGGGGGGGACACCGGGGAGCTGTTTTTT.